This TCR beta chain appears in the sequencing data of a study of cytomegalovirus exposure and HLA in healthy donors (TCRdb year 2017). Turning to the overall study: According to an earlier analysis of 587 of the donors, about 170 million T cells yielded 90 million to 130 million unique TCR beta sequences and about 300 Gb of sequence data. Donor age, sex, ethnicity and CMV serostatus were collected together with the repertoire data. An earlier analysis of nearly 600 of the donors applied high-throughput TCR beta sequencing to assess whether each TCR beta V gene segment acted as functional or pseudogenic. Among 398 genotyped donors of the cohort, an average of around 240,000 unique TCR beta nucleotide sequences were sequenced per donor, roughly 20% of them non-productive. The study was designed to test whether signatures of past pathogen exposure could be identified by cataloging public T cell receptors. Along with the roughly 670-subject first cohort, a separate validation cohort of about 110 different subjects was used. Both class I and class II loci were covered by HLA typing, at four-digit resolution. To predict cytomegalovirus infection status, the study brought together high-throughput TCR immunosequencing, statistical association of individual TCRs with disease status, and machine learning. In the later analysis, no new phenotypic data were used to find candidate immune exposures; instead, reliance was placed on TCR beta sequences and their occurrence across donors. The T cell repertoires of 700 or so subjects were profiled by immunosequencing and related to cytomegalovirus serostatus. Of the roughly 400 genotyped donors, roughly 85% fell in the genetic ancestry cluster associated with self-reported Caucasian donors. In a later genetic analysis, genome-wide SNP genotypes for about 65% of the 666 donors were used, and that subset was treated as a discovery cohort. Roughly 5 DR-DQ haplotypes were handled as single units for association and clustering, since linkage in the cohort was strong. Typing coverage differed by locus: A, B, C, DRB1 and DQB1 were typed in roughly 629-630 donors, DQA1 in 522, DPA1 in 600 to 610, and DPB1 in approximately 450. About 310 gigabases of sequencing data and tens of millions of unique TCR sequences were included in an early release covering about 600 HLA-typed donors. To study patterns of TCR occurrence, a later analysis re-analyzed previously published TCR beta repertoires from several hundred donors and added high-resolution HLA genotyping. Every repertoire in the discovery cohort had been generated on one and the same sequencing platform.

Overall results and qualifications from the work: The earlier analysis of approximately 540 of the donors excluded roughly 16 rarely observed V segments, including chromosome 9 orphons, because counts were too low. The sequencing pipeline was judged likely to have produced a cluster of highly shared sequence variants as a technical artifact. A later analysis associated 15,000 to 20,000 TCR beta sequences with specific HLA alleles at a false discovery rate of 0.05. Immune exposure information for the cohort was limited to CMV serostatus. In a later genetic analysis, fewer N-insertions in productive TCRs were reported among donors in an Asian-associated ancestry cluster than the approximately 710-donor mean. In a later analysis, HLA-associated TCR beta chains were found to be more clonally expanded and to have lower generation probabilities than equally common non-associated chains. Because HLA typing was missing for some donors at each locus, association tests included only the typed subset. This cohort had only TCR beta chains sequenced, and the lack of alpha or paired-chain data limited which features could be detected. Linkage disequilibrium might explain the correlated functional status among segregating V segments, but an unknown experimental factor could not be excluded. An earlier analysis of some 560 of the donors showed that most TCR beta V segments appeared in productive rearrangements either about 90% or about 30% of the time, which broadly matched IMGT annotations. In a later genetic analysis, a missense DCLRE1C variant was associated with V-gene and J-gene trimming of TCR beta chains, and the association was replicated in an independent cohort. Some IMGT-functional V segments, including TRBV6-2 and TRBV6-3, could not be distinguished by the 87-base-pair reads and were therefore excluded. According to a later analysis, TCR association rates differed among HLA loci, with DRB1 alleles showing the most associated TCRs and HLA-C alleles showing the fewest. Most TCR sequences were seen in very few donors, while some public TCRs were found in many individuals. The authors suggested that the approach could potentially be extended to other disease states and immunological phenotypes. Cytomegalovirus status was reported to be diagnosed by the classifier with high specificity and sensitivity in both the original and validation cohorts. A later analysis found that most CMV-associated TCR beta chains appeared HLA-restricted, with HLA associations seemingly driven largely by CMV exposure. When HLA alleles, especially DR and DQ, strongly co-occurred, attributing TCR associations to individual alleles was difficult. A few of the identified cytomegalovirus-associated TCR beta chains were confirmed in vitro to be specific for cytomegalovirus antigens. Roughly uniform sequencing depth across donors was assumed in presence/absence analyses, although this assumption may not hold. In the study, 150 to 200 TCR beta chains were listed as associated with cytomegalovirus. A further reported finding was that TCR beta sequences accurately predicted the HLA-A and HLA-B alleles for most subjects in the first cohort. Several of the top co-occurrence clusters appeared to be linked to parvovirus B19, influenza, CMV and Epstein-Barr virus, according to a later analysis.

The cohort consisted of 600 or so healthy bone marrow donors. At the time of sampling, all cohort members were nominally healthy, though unrecorded immune exposures were likely present. The donor tested CMV seropositive, placing the donor among the 250 to 300 seropositive members of the cohort. A peripheral blood sample was collected from each donor, and TCR beta sequencing was performed on peripheral blood mononuclear cells. The Qiagen DNeasy Blood Extraction Kit was used to extract genomic DNA from the blood cell samples. Libraries came from the immunoSEQ multiplex PCR assay. For the multiplex PCR, a mixture combining 60 forward primers for TCR Vbeta segments and 13 reverse primers for TCR Jbeta segments was used. The CDR3 region of rearranged TCR beta genes was amplified from genomic DNA by a multiplex PCR assay. The amplified TCR beta libraries were sequenced on the Illumina HiSeq System as 87-base-pair reads. In the original analysis: Across the 600 to 700 repertoires, a later analysis counted tens of millions of unique TCR beta chains, 9 million to 14 million of which were shared by at least two donors. Raw reads were error-corrected and collapsed into unique sequences by a nearest-neighbor algorithm in which closely related sequences were merged to remove PCR and sequencing errors. V, D and J gene segments were assigned by aligning CDR3 sequences to IMGT reference sequences. For a sequence to be retained, at least a six-nucleotide match to both a V gene segment and a J gene segment was required. Rearrangements were classified as productive when the CDR3 lacked stop codons and remained in frame with V and J, and all other rearrangements were classified as non-productive. Following IMGT convention, CDR3 was defined as the stretch from the second conserved V-encoded cysteine up to the conserved J-encoded phenylalanine. The earlier analysis of about 610 of the donors excluded any sequence lacking an unambiguous match to a single V gene segment. In an earlier analysis of 587 of the donors, a V segment was called functional when productive rearrangements were above 56.7%, and segregating when the standard deviation between donors exceeded 5%. A statistical classification framework was built to diagnose cytomegalovirus status from the catalog of TCR beta chain sequences. V and J gene assignment, in a later analysis, came from comparing TCR nucleotide sequences with IMGT/GENE-DB human TR gene sequences. In a later analysis, CDR3 sequences and most-parsimonious VDJ recombination scenarios were assigned using the TCRdist pipeline. In a later analysis, every TCR beta chain was defined by the combination of its CDR3 amino acid sequence and its V-gene family, and reads without a unique V-gene family were dropped. As a way to deal with suspected cross-contamination and a sequencing artifact, a later analysis dropped 450 to 600 nucleotide sequences that were highly shared and had low generation probability. For each public chain, a later analysis derived a clonal expansion index from normalized ranks of inferred template counts within each repertoire. Generation probabilities in a later analysis came from a VDJ recombination model fitted to out-of-frame rearrangements, and those results were checked against IGoR. A later analysis scored TCR-TCR, TCR-HLA and TCR-CMV co-occurrence with hypergeometric tests, applying a repertoire-size bias correction to TCR pairs. To estimate false discovery rates, a later analysis permuted the HLA or CMV assignments 20 times. In a later analysis, co-occurring TCRs were grouped using DBSCAN, and TCRdist sequence similarity was added for clustering within HLA-allele-positive subsets. For co-occurrence clustering, repertoires with fewer than 30,000 or more than 120,000 public chains were excluded, along with five or six repertoires with anomalous nucleotide sharing. Imported from immuneACCESS, the table was reduced by TCRdb to in-frame sequences with V and J called. These copies leave out some clones; in studies compared against another copy, an unresolved V gene accounts for under half, and the cause of the remainder is not known. That table gives V, J and clone size, and the DNA gave D and trimming. Counted in this sample were some 160,000 clones; roughly 84% of them appeared once. In total, the top ten clones hold about 2.5% of the sample.

With regard to this clone: Its antigen target is currently unknown. No per-base quality is available; no much larger clone lies one base away.

Germline trimming amounts to 3 bases on V and 6 bases on J, with 1 as the count of junction bases outside the gene matches. Taken from the germline V gene, the CDR1 and CDR2 loops are SGHVS and FNYEAQ. Taken from cysteine to phenylalanine, the CDR3 has 13 residues. Just the 39-base CDR3 DNA is kept, in frame starting at base 1. The origin of this receptor is a man aged 25 to 40 in good health and CMV-seropositive. The V and J segments used are TRBV7-6 and TRBJ2-1; TRBD2 matches 8 bases in the middle. The sequencing input was PBMCs. In nucleotide form, the sequence is TGTGCCAGCAGCTTGGGACTAGTCAATGAGCAGTTCTTC. Its protein is CASSLGLVNEQFF.